The present entry profiles one T cell receptor (beta chain) with its context. The repertoire was sequenced with immunoSEQ multiplex PCR; TCRdb's copy has only in-frame clones and lacks some. The table shows over a million clones, with around 75% occurring only once. This specimen belongs to a study of shared clonotypes between healthy human individuals. Study background: CD4 naive and memory got three plates each, CD8 naive two, CD8 memory one.

The receptor comes from a man aged 18 to 29 in good health. Material for sequencing was memory CD4+ T cells sorted from blood. Indicated subset: CD45RA-negative fraction.

The CDR3 coding sequence is TGCGCCAGCAGCTCCGGACTAGCGGGAGCAACAGATACGCAGTATTTT. Its translation is CASSSGLAGATDTQYF. The V and J genes are TRBV5-1 and TRBJ2-3, with 13 bases fitting TRBD2. Germline lookup yields CDR1 SGHRS and CDR2 YFSETQ. This CDR3 spans 16 amino acids. With 3 bases clipped from V and 3 bases from J, the junction kept 4 bases outside the gene matches.